Listed below are T cell receptor beta chains from one sample, sequenced in a study of cytomegalovirus exposure and HLA in healthy donors. TCRdb's copy holds only in-frame clones and misses some; the assay was immunoSEQ multiplex PCR. Here the sample spans about 180,000 clones, more than 75% being singletons. The sample taken for sequencing was PBMCs. Every receptor here comes from a man aged 35 to 55 in good health and CMV-seronegative. Both conserved end residues are part of each CDR3. The D gene is left open where the match is weak. A row's size may be missing; if present it is once, few, many or a size class.

d_gene	v_gene	j_gene	abundance	CDR3nt	CDR3aa
-	TRBV4-2	TRBJ1-5	-	TGTGCCAGCAGCCAAGATCTGGGAGGGAGCAATCAGCCCCAGCATTTT	CASSQDLGGSNQPQHF
-	TRBV20-1	TRBJ1-1	once	TGCAGTGCCACTAAGAACACTGAAGCTTTCTTT	CSATKNTEAFF
-	TRBV21-1	TRBJ2-3	-	TGTGCCAGCAGCAGCGGGGGACTAGCGGGCGCAGATACGCAGTATTTT	CASSSGGLAGADTQYF
TRBD1	TRBV2	TRBJ1-3	-	TGTGCCAGCAGTAAGAGGACAGGTTGGGTTTTGGGAAACACCATATATTTT	CASSKRTGWVLGNTIYF
TRBD1	TRBV7-2	TRBJ1-2	-	TGTGCCAGCAGCCCCGGGACAGAAAGGGGCTACACCTTC	CASSPGTERGYTF
-	TRBV7-2	TRBJ2-7	once	TGTGCCAGCAGCTTAAGACAGGAGTACGAGCAGTACTTC	CASSLRQEYEQYF
TRBD2	TRBV7-8	TRBJ2-1	-	TGTGTCAGCACCTCTTTGGTAGCGGGGGGCTCTTCCTACAATGAGCAGTTCTTC	CVSTSLVAGGSSYNEQFF
TRBD1	TRBV28	TRBJ1-2	-	TGTGCCAGCACGGGACAGGGCCAAGTCTATGGCTACACCTTC	CASTGQGQVYGYTF
-	TRBV28	TRBJ1-2	-	TGTGCCAGCAGCTCGAGCGACTACACCTTC	CASSSSDYTF
-	TRBV7-3	TRBJ2-1	-	TGTGCCAGCAGCTCCCTCCCCCCCGGGAGTGGCGATGAGCAGTTCTTC	CASSSLPPGSGDEQFF
TRBD1	TRBV4-3	TRBJ1-4	once	TGCGCCAGCAGCCAAGGAGGGACAGGGGATGAAAAACTGTTTTTT	CASSQGGTGDEKLFF
-	TRBV4-3	TRBJ1-1	-	TGCGCCAGCAGCCAAGATCAGGGGAGCGGTGAAGCTTTCTTT	CASSQDQGSGEAFF
TRBD1	TRBV6-5	TRBJ1-4	-	TGTGCCAGCAGTTACGGTGGGACAGGGTATGAAAAACTGTTTTTT	CASSYGGTGYEKLFF
-	TRBV28	TRBJ2-5	-	TGTGCCAGCAGTTTAGGGGCGACCCAGTACTTC	CASSLGATQYF
-	TRBV28	TRBJ1-4	-	TGTGCCAGCAGTTTATTCGGGTTCTCAACTAATGAAAAACTGTTTTTT	CASSLFGFSTNEKLFF
-	TRBV28	TRBJ1-1	once	TGTGCCAGCAATAAGAGGGTGGGCAACACTGAAGCTTTCTTT	CASNKRVGNTEAFF
TRBD1	TRBV23-1	TRBJ2-1	-	TGCGCCAGCAGTCAATCTGGCCCAGAGAGGGGGCGTACAAATGAGCAGTTCTTC	CASSQSGPERGRTNEQFF
TRBD2	TRBV27	TRBJ2-3	-	TGTGCCAGCAGTCCCGGGACTAGCGGTAGCACAGATACGCAGTATTTT	CASSPGTSGSTDTQYF
-	TRBV11-2	TRBJ2-2	-	TGTGCCAGCAGCCTTGGGCGCACCGGGGAGCTGTTTTTT	CASSLGRTGELFF
-	TRBV19	TRBJ1-3	few	TGTGCCAGTACTGAGGGGCCAGGGGCTGGAAACACCATATATTTT	CASTEGPGAGNTIYF
TRBD1	TRBV5-1	TRBJ1-4	-	TGCGCCAGCAGCACTGGACAGGGGGCGCAGGAAGGAACTAATGAAAAACTGTTTTTT	CASSTGQGAQEGTNEKLFF
TRBD1	TRBV11-2	TRBJ1-4	-	TGTGCCAGCAGGGGCGGGACAGACGGTGAAAAACTGTTTTTT	CASRGGTDGEKLFF
TRBD1	TRBV28	TRBJ1-3	-	TGTGCCAGCAGTTCGATGACAGGGGCTGGAAACACCATATATTTT	CASSSMTGAGNTIYF
-	TRBV5-4	TRBJ1-2	-	TGTGCCAGCAGCTTGGTGGCGCGGACTAACTATGGCTACACCTTC	CASSLVARTNYGYTF
-	TRBV7-3	TRBJ2-2	few	TGTGCCAGCAGCCAGGGTGGCGGGGAGCTGTTTTTT	CASSQGGGELFF
-	TRBV10-3	TRBJ2-3	-	TGTGCCATCAGTGGGGCAACCACAGATACGCAGTATTTT	CAISGATTDTQYF
-	TRBV28	TRBJ1-5	-	TGTGCCAGCAGTTTCACTACAGGGAAGCGTCAGCCCCAGCATTTT	CASSFTTGKRQPQHF
-	TRBV30	TRBJ1-2	-	TGTGCCTGGAGTGTACCGCAGGGACATCTCTATGGCTACACCTTC	CAWSVPQGHLYGYTF